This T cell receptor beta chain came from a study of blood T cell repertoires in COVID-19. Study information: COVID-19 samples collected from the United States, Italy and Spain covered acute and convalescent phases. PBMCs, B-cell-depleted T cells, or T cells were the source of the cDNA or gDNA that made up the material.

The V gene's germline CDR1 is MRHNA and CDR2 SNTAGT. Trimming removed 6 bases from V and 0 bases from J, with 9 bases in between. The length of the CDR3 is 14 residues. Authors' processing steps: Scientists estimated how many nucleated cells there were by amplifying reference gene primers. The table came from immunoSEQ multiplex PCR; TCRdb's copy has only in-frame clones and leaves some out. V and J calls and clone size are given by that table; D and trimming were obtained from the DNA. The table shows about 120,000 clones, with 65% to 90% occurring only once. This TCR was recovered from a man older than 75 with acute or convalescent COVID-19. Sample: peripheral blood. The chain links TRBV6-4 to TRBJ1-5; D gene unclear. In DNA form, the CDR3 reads TGTGCCAGCAGAGACGAGGTTAGCAATCAGCCCCAGCATTTT. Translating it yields CASRDEVSNQPQHF.